This T cell receptor (beta chain) was sequenced for a study of blood T cells in healthy people across ages. Study-wide findings and caveats: When set beside aged donors, long-lived donors presented more naive CD4+ cells and higher diversity. The authors considered diversity estimates from one million T cells to be underestimates.

Next came a second PCR, run for roughly 6 to 11 cycles, which used a sample-barcoded 5' primer along with a J-beta primer mix. Researchers report that a template-switch adaptor with 12 random nucleotides tagged each cDNA molecule. TCRdb itself ran the 5' RACE reads through MiXCR, one entry per CDR3 protein. Among some 1.7 million distinct CDR3 sequences listed, 28% were seen once. Of note for this clonotype: Its antigen is unknown.

Individuals who donated were healthy Caucasians from Russia aged about 6 to 90. The sample consisted of blood. The sequence was collected from a woman aged 25 to 45 in good health.

The CDR3 bases are TGTGCCAGCTTCCGGAGGGGGGGAGATACGCAGTATTTT. It specifies CASFRRGGDTQYF. The chain joins TRBV6-1 to TRBJ2-3; tentatively, D is TRBD2 (7 bases). Between the trimmed V and J ends, which lost 8 bases and 5 bases, there was a span of 14 bases. CDR1 is MNHNS, CDR2 SASEGT, per germline. The CDR3 has 13 amino acids.